These 18 T cell receptor beta chains came from one sample sequenced in a study of technical replicates of blood from several donors (dated by TCRdb to the late 2010s). Libraries were prepared through the immunoSEQ multiplex PCR assay. In TCRdb, the immuneACCESS table is reduced to in-frame sequences with V and J assigned. These tables do not hold every clone; where another copy was compared, an unresolved V gene accounts for under half, and the others remain unexplained. This sample gives 55,000 to 75,000 clones in total; 90% to 95% of them show up just once. The ten top clones hold about 3.9% of the sample. Sequenced sample: PBMCs. Every receptor here comes from a human donor in good health. Some clones in this sample may be carry-over from other donors' samples.

The chain employs TRBV14 and TRBJ2-1; D may be TRBD1 (7 bases). V lost 1 base and J lost 7, with 26 bases in between. Looked up from germline, CDR1 is SGHDN and CDR2 is FVKESK. The CDR3 is 19 residues long. The CDR3 is CASSQVGGGRAGLENEQFF. Here the CDR3 DNA reads TGTGCCAGCAGCCAAGTAGGAGGGGGCAGGGCGGGATTAGAGAATGAGCAGTTCTTC.

This chain connects TRBV7-3 to TRBJ2-6, with D perhaps TRBD2 (5 bases). V was shortened by 2 bases and J by 2 bases, with 10 bases between the two germline ends. The CDR3 has 16 residues. Germline CDR1 SGHTA, CDR2 FQGTGA. For the CDR3, the DNA is TGTGCCAGCAGCTTAGGCCCCGGGGCTGGGGCCAACGTCCTGACTTTC. Translating it yields CASSLGPGAGANVLTF.

V gene TRBV5-4 combines with J gene TRBJ2-5; 7 nucleotides match TRBD2. CDR1 is SGHNT and CDR2 is YYREEE in the germline V gene (reference sequence). This CDR3 is built from 19 residues. V was clipped by 4 bases and J by 1 base; unmatched bases: 19. The CDR3 coding sequence is TGTGCCAGCAGCGGTGGGGGGGACGGAACGGACGGATTCCAAGAGACCCAGTACTTC. It yields the protein CASSGGGDGTDGFQETQYF.

The chain uses TRBV2 and TRBJ1-3, with D unclear. CDR3 length: 13 residues. From germline, CDR1 is SNHLY and CDR2 FYNNEI. Between the trimmed V and J ends, which lost 7 bases and 0 bases, there was a span of 7 bases. The CDR3 reads CASTLDSGNTIYF. CDR3 nucleotides: TGTGCCAGCACTCTAGACTCTGGAAACACCATATATTTT.

The rearrangement links TRBV9 to TRBJ2-7, with a weak D call TRBD2 (6 bases). The CDR3 is 14 residues long. The V and J ends lost 4 bases and 0 bases respectively, with 11 bases between them. The germline gives CDR1 SGDLS, CDR2 YYNGEE. As DNA, the CDR3 is TGTGCCAGCAGCTCGAGCGGGCCCTCCTACGAGCAGTACTTC. This translates into CASSSSGPSYEQYF.

This chain uses TRBV6-1 with TRBJ2-7, with D tentatively TRBD2 (7 bases). V was cut by 2 bases and J by 1 base, with 12 bases left in between. CDR1 is MNHNS and CDR2 is SASEGT in the germline V gene. This CDR3 is built from 15 residues. The chain's CDR3 is CASSEYGGPSYEQYF. CDR3 in DNA: TGTGCCAGCAGTGAATACGGGGGGCCATCCTACGAGCAGTACTTC.

This clone was observed once. The chain links TRBV29-1 to TRBJ1-1, with D perhaps TRBD1 (6 bases). V dropped 6 bases and J dropped 4 bases, with 15 bases sitting between them. This CDR3 contains 13 residues. CDR1 and CDR2 (germline): SQVTM, ANQGSEA. CDR3 in amino acids: CSVLGGEATEAFF. The DNA for the CDR3 is TGCAGCGTATTAGGGGGGGAGGCCACTGAAGCTTTCTTT.

The rearrangement joins TRBV10-1 to TRBJ2-4, with TRBD2 identical over 7 bases. The germline CDR1 and CDR2 sequences are WNHNN and SYGVQD (reference sequence). V trimming: 4 bases; J trimming: 0 bases; junction bases outside the gene matches: 9. The CDR3 totals 17 residues. Here the CDR3 DNA reads TGCGCCAGCAGTGGAAGAGCGGGAAAACTAGCCAAAAACATTCAGTACTTC. Its protein product is CASSGRAGKLAKNIQYF.

The J gene is TRBJ1-4, the V gene TRBV6-5; TRBD1 agrees at 8 bases. The V and J ends lost 5 bases and 8 bases, in that order; junction bases with no gene match: 7. The CDR3 has 14 amino acids. From germline, CDR1 is MNHEY and CDR2 SVGAGI. The CDR3 sequence: CASSDRGANEKLFF. CDR3 DNA sequence: TGTGCCAGCAGTGACAGGGGTGCAAACGAAAAACTGTTTTTT.

CDR3: CAWSVVGDSSGNTIYF. The CDR3 coding sequence is TGTGCCTGGAGTGTTGTGGGGGACAGCTCTGGAAACACCATATATTTT. The chain recombines TRBV30 with TRBJ1-3; 7 bases map to TRBD1. This CDR3 has 16 residues. Germline trimming cut 0 bases from V and 0 bases from J; bases unmatched to any gene: 5. Per the germline V gene, CDR1 is GTSNPN and CDR2 is SVGIG (reference sequence). The full variable domain, completed using reference TRBV30 and TRBJ1-3, is SQTIHQWPATLVQPVGSPLSLECTVEGTSNPNLYWYRQAAGRGLQLLFYSVGIGQISSEVPQNLSASRPQDRQFILSSKKLLLSDSGFYLCAWSVVGDSSGNTIYFGEGSWLTVV.

The V gene is TRBV9, the J gene TRBJ2-1; 7 bases line up with TRBD1. Germline CDR1 is SGDLS and CDR2 is YYNGEE. J was trimmed by 5 bases and V by 2 bases; bases with no gene match: 4. This CDR3 is built from 14 residues. The DNA of the CDR3 is TGTGCCAGCAGCGTCGGGACAGCTAACAATGAGCAGTTCTTC. It is translated as CASSVGTANNEQFF.

V and J are TRBV7-9 and TRBJ2-7; D possibly corresponds to TRBD1 (6 bases). The CDR3 length is 16 residues. CDR1 and CDR2 (germline): SEHNR, FQNEAQ (reference sequence). V was cut by 1 base and J by 2 bases, with 15 bases left in between. For the CDR3, the DNA is TGTGCCAGCAGCTTAGGGAGTGGCAGGGGCCCCTACGAGCAGTACTTC. This codes for CASSLGSGRGPYEQYF. The whole variable domain, filled in from reference TRBV7-9 and TRBJ2-7, reads DTGVSQNPRHKITKRGQNVTFRCDPISEHNRLYWYRQTLGQGPEFLTYFQNEAQLEKSRLLSDRFSAERPKGSFSTLEIQRTEQGDSAMYLCASSLGSGRGPYEQYFGPGTRLTVT.

CDR3 DNA sequence: TGTGCCAGCAAGGGACAGGGGGCTCTCAGTCAGTACTTC. Protein sequence: CASKGQGALSQYF. This chain joins TRBV2 and TRBJ2-4; 12 nucleotides agree with TRBD1. The V segment lost 7 bases and the J segment 12 bases; nucleotides outside the gene matches: 7. The CDR3 contains 13 residues. The germline gives CDR1 SNHLY, CDR2 FYNNEI.

The chain has TRBV9 and TRBJ2-1; TRBD2 aligns across 8 bases. This CDR3 contains 17 residues. Germline lookup yields CDR1 SGDLS and CDR2 YYNGEE. V gave up 4 bases and J gave up 1 base; unmatched junction bases: 10. The CDR3 reads CASSPSQRELSYNEQFF. CDR3 nucleotides: TGTGCCAGCAGCCCCTCTCAGCGGGAGCTGTCCTACAATGAGCAGTTCTTC.

The V gene is TRBV6-6, the J gene TRBJ2-2; D is uncertain. The germline gives CDR1 MNHNY, CDR2 SVGAGI (reference sequence). V was shortened by 2 bases and J by 3 bases, with 7 bases between the two germline ends. CDR3 length equals 14 residues. This CDR3 is CASSYSSDTGELFF. CDR3 bases: TGTGCCAGCAGTTACAGCTCTGACACCGGGGAGCTGTTTTTT.

The chain is built from TRBV11-1 and TRBJ1-5, with 7 positions matching TRBD1. CDR3 length: 13 residues. Unmatched junction bases numbered 4, after V lost 5 bases and J lost 6 bases. Germline V gene lookup returns CDR1 SGHAT and CDR2 FQDESV (reference sequence). CDR3 protein: CASSPDRAQPQHF. The CDR3 DNA reads TGTGCCAGCAGCCCAGACAGGGCTCAGCCCCAGCATTTT.

V and J are TRBV11-3 and TRBJ2-2; 16 positions match TRBD2. In germline, CDR1 is SGHNT, CDR2 YENEEA. This CDR3 is built from 19 residues. Losses at the gene ends were 5 bases for V and 0 bases for J; bases not matched to a gene: 6. In DNA form, the CDR3 reads TGTGCCAGCAGCCCAGGGACTAGCGGGAGGGCCCCGAACACCGGGGAGCTGTTTTTT. Its translation is CASSPGTSGRAPNTGELFF. Full variable domain (outside the CDR3, taken from reference TRBV11-3 and TRBJ2-2): EAGVVQSPRYKIIEKKQPVAFWCNPISGHNTLYWYLQNLGQGPELLIRYENEEAVDDSQLPKDRFSAERLKGVDSTLKIQPAELGDSAVYLCASSPGTSGRAPNTGELFFGEGSRLTVL.

For the CDR3, the DNA is TGTGCCATCAGTGGCGGGACAGGGGGTGTCAATGAGCAGTTCTTC. It codes for CAISGGTGGVNEQFF. The chain recombines TRBV10-3 with TRBJ2-1, with TRBD1 matching over 11 bases. Per germline, CDR1 ENHRY and CDR2 SYGVKD. V was clipped by 4 bases and J by 6 bases; unmatched bases: 5. The CDR3 covers 15 residues.